These T cell receptor beta chains were read from a single sample in a study of T cells in Graves' hyperthyroidism and ophthalmopathy. Via MiXCR, TCRdb re-called the multiplex PCR reads, giving one row per CDR3 protein. The sample lists about 500,000 distinct CDR3 sequences, around 17% occurring once. The sample taken for sequencing was blood. The receptor set was obtained from a woman aged 18-29 years with Graves' hyperthyroidism. Each CDR3 is given with its conserved first and last residue. D genes are given only for firm matches. The size field is filled for only some rows; it gives once, few, many or a size class.

v_gene	j_gene	d_gene	abundance	len	CDR3nt	CDR3aa
TRBV3-1	TRBJ1-6	NA	few	15	TGTGCCAGCAGCCAAGATCCACGACTCTTCCAGCCCCTCCACTTT	CASSQDPRLFQPLHF
TRBV7-2	TRBJ1-1	NA	many	14	TGTGCTACAGCCCAGGAACACATGAACACTGAAGCTTTCTTT	CATAQEHMNTEAFF
TRBV12-3/TRBV12-4	TRBJ2-7	TRBD2	many	15	TGTGCCAGCAGTTTGGGACTAGCTCTAGGCTACGAGCAGTACTTC	CASSLGLALGYEQYF
TRBV5-1	TRBJ2-3	NA	many	14	TGCGCCAGCTCTAGAGGCACACACACAGATACGCAGTATTTT	CASSRGTHTDTQYF
TRBV27	TRBJ1-6	NA	NA	17	TGTGCCAGCAGTTCAACTCTAAGACGGATTATAGGCTCACCCCTCCACTTT	CASSSTLRRIIGSPLHF
TRBV11-2	TRBJ2-5	NA	many	13	TGTGCCAGCAGCTCCCGACCGGGGGAGACCCAGTACTTC	CASSSRPGETQYF
TRBV7-2	TRBJ2-3	NA	few	15	TGTGCCAGCAGCTTGGCGACCATCCCAGGGGGGACGCAGTATTTT	CASSLATIPGGTQYF
TRBV7-9	TRBJ2-6	TRBD1	NA	16	TGTGCCAGCAGGTCGCCGACAGGGGCTGGGGCCAACGTCCTGACTTTC	CASRSPTGAGANVLTF
TRBV20-1	TRBJ1-2	NA	many	15	TGCAGTGCTAGGGGAGGGACTCGCACACAGGGCAGCTACACCTTC	CSARGGTRTQGSYTF
TRBV7-2	TRBJ2-1	NA	many	19	TGTGCCAGCAGCTTAGAGCTTAACCCGTGGACTGGGCTGAACAATGAGCAGTTCTTC	CASSLELNPWTGLNNEQFF
TRBV20-1	TRBJ2-1	TRBD1	few	15	TGCAGTGCTTCAGGACAGGGAGGCTTTCTCAATGAGCAGTTCTTC	CSASGQGGFLNEQFF
TRBV2	TRBJ2-3	TRBD2	NA	17	TGTGCCAGCAGTGCGGAATTACTAGCGTCAGGAGGGGATACGCAGTATTTT	CASSAELLASGGDTQYF
TRBV2	TRBJ2-2	NA	few	15	TGTGCCAGCAGTGTAATAGCGGAACTCACCGGGGAGCTGTTTTTT	CASSVIAELTGELFF
TRBV12-3/TRBV12-4	TRBJ1-5	NA	many	16	TGTGCCAGCACCTCTCAAGGGGGATGGAGCAATCAGCCCCAGCATTTT	CASTSQGGWSNQPQHF
TRBV6-1	TRBJ2-3	TRBD1	few	17	TGTGCCAGCAGTCCTGGGCAGGGGGCCATCTACACAGATACGCAGTATTTT	CASSPGQGAIYTDTQYF
TRBV2	TRBJ1-1	NA	few	15	TGTGCCAGCAGCCGGGACGTTGCCGCGAACACTGAAGCTTTCTTT	CASSRDVAANTEAFF
TRBV20-1	TRBJ2-7	TRBD2	many	15	TGCAGTGCTAGAGCACTAGCGGGAGGTCCCTACGAGCAGTACTTC	CSARALAGGPYEQYF
TRBV12-3/TRBV12-4	TRBJ1-6	NA	few	17	TGTGCCAGCAGTTTAGACCTGACAGGCTCCTATAATTCACCCCTCCACTTT	CASSLDLTGSYNSPLHF
TRBV28	TRBJ2-2	TRBD2	NA	17	TGTGCCAGCAGTTTATTCGGCGGGAGTTGGGACACCGGGGAGCTGTTTTTT	CASSLFGGSWDTGELFF
TRBV6-5	TRBJ2-3	TRBD1	NA	15	TGTGCCAGCAGTCACGGGACAGGGGGCTCAGATACGCAGTATTTT	CASSHGTGGSDTQYF
TRBV20-1	TRBJ1-3	NA	NA	15	TGCAGTGCTAGAGAATGGGGACGGTCTGGAAACACCATATATTTT	CSAREWGRSGNTIYF
TRBV7-2	TRBJ2-3	NA	NA	16	TGTGCCAGCAGCTTAAATCTGGGCGGGTACGCAGATACGCAGTATTTT	CASSLNLGGYADTQYF
TRBV2	TRBJ2-1	NA	few	12	TGTGCCAGCAGTGAAAGGGGCGATGAGCAGTTCTTC	CASSERGDEQFF
TRBV28	TRBJ1-2	TRBD1	NA	14	TGTGCCAGCAGTTTAATTCGACAGGGCAATGGCTACACCTTC	CASSLIRQGNGYTF
TRBV10-3	TRBJ2-1	NA	NA	15	TGTGCCATCACCCGTTTGGGGGATTACTACAATGAGCAGTTCTTC	CAITRLGDYYNEQFF
TRBV15	TRBJ1-5	TRBD1	few	15	TGTGCCACCAGCAGAGTCACAGGGGAGTCAAGGCCCCAGCATTTT	CATSRVTGESRPQHF
TRBV20-1	TRBJ2-1	TRBD2	few	19	TGCAGTGCTAGTGACCCCGGGACTAGCGGGAAGAGCTCCTACAATGAGCAGTTCTTC	CSASDPGTSGKSSYNEQFF
TRBV13	TRBJ2-5	NA	NA	17	TGTGCCAGCAGCCCCTCCAGGGGGGCCTCGTACCAAGAGACCCAGTACTTC	CASSPSRGASYQETQYF
TRBV18	TRBJ2-7	TRBD2	few	18	TGTGCCAGCTCACCCAAGGAGGTAGCGGGAGAAGGTTCCTCGGAGCAGTACTTC	CASSPKEVAGEGSSEQYF
TRBV7-9	TRBJ2-1	NA	many	18	TGTGCCAGCAGCCCAGCTAGTGGGGTTGGCGGGCCCAACAATGAGCAGTTCTTC	CASSPASGVGGPNNEQFF
TRBV27	TRBJ2-1	NA	NA	16	TGTGCCAGCAGTACCGGGGGTATAGGGTCATACAATGAGCAGTTCTTC	CASSTGGIGSYNEQFF
TRBV10-2	TRBJ2-4	TRBD2	NA	15	TGCGCCAGCAGTGAACCGGGACGGGCGGGGGACATTCAGTACTTC	CASSEPGRAGDIQYF
TRBV2	TRBJ1-5	TRBD1	many	16	TGTGCCAGCAGCATGACAGGGCCCGTACGCAATCAGCCCCAGCATTTT	CASSMTGPVRNQPQHF
TRBV2	TRBJ2-5	TRBD2	once	13	TGTGCCAGCAGCGGCGGGGGGAAAGAGACCCAGTACTTC	CASSGGGKETQYF
TRBV6-1	TRBJ1-2	TRBD1	NA	12	TGTGCCAGCAAAGGGACAGTCTATGGCTACACCTTC	CASKGTVYGYTF
TRBV11-3	TRBJ2-7	TRBD2	many	14	TGTGCCAGCAGCCATAGCGGGAGGGGGAACGAGCAGTACTTC	CASSHSGRGNEQYF
TRBV29-1	TRBJ1-2	NA	NA	12	TGCAGCGTTCAAGGCGTCGCCGATGGCTACACCTTC	CSVQGVADGYTF
TRBV7-2	TRBJ1-5	TRBD1	NA	14	TGTGCCAGCAGCCGGGACAGGGTGGAACAGCCCCAGCATTTT	CASSRDRVEQPQHF
TRBV9	TRBJ2-7	TRBD2	many	14	TGTGCCAGCAGCGCTTCCGGGGGGAGTCCCGAGCAGTACTTC	CASSASGGSPEQYF
TRBV5-1	TRBJ2-7	NA	NA	15	TGCGCCAGCAGCTTGGGCCCGGACGGCTCCTACGAGCAGTACTTC	CASSLGPDGSYEQYF
TRBV20-1	TRBJ1-6	TRBD1	NA	14	TGCAGTGCTAGGACAGGGGCTTATAATTCACCCCTCCACTTT	CSARTGAYNSPLHF
TRBV12-3/TRBV12-4	TRBJ2-7	NA	NA	11	TGTGCCAACAGTCTCCAGGACGAGCAGTACTTC	CANSLQDEQYF
TRBV4-1	TRBJ2-7	TRBD2	NA	14	TGCGCCAGCAGCCCAACAGCGGGGTCCTACGAGCAGTACTTC	CASSPTAGSYEQYF
TRBV12-3/TRBV12-4	TRBJ1-2	NA	few	15	TGTGCCAGCACCCCTCGCAGGCTCTTGTACTATGGCTACACCTTC	CASTPRRLLYYGYTF
TRBV9	TRBJ2-6	NA	NA	14	TGTGCCAGCCCGGTAGTCTCTGGGGCCAACGTCCTGACTTTC	CASPVVSGANVLTF
TRBV15	TRBJ2-4	NA	many	18	TGTGCCACCAGCAGAGAACAGCGCGGACGGATGGCCAAAAACATTCAGTACTTC	CATSREQRGRMAKNIQYF
TRBV4-2	TRBJ2-7	NA	few	15	TGTGCCAGCAGCCAAGTTCCGGGAGAAACCTACGAGCAGTACTTC	CASSQVPGETYEQYF
TRBV5-4	TRBJ2-2	NA	few	14	TGTGCCAGCAGCGGACCAGAGAACACCGGGGAGCTGTTTTTT	CASSGPENTGELFF
TRBV7-9	TRBJ2-7	NA	few	13	TGTGCCAGCAGCTTCCGCCTCTCGGACGAGCAGTACTTC	CASSFRLSDEQYF
TRBV12-3/TRBV12-4	TRBJ2-5	TRBD2	NA	13	TGTGCCAGCAGTTTCTCACTAGCGGAGACCCAGTACTTC	CASSFSLAETQYF
TRBV6-1	TRBJ2-2	TRBD2	NA	16	TGTGCCAGCACCAACCCGAGGACTAGTGAAACCGGGGAGCTGTTTTTT	CASTNPRTSETGELFF
TRBV4-1	TRBJ2-7	NA	NA	14	TGCGCCAGCAGCCAACCGAGGGTGCGAGGCGAGCAGTACTTC	CASSQPRVRGEQYF
TRBV20-1	TRBJ1-5	NA	NA	14	TGCAGTGCTCACCGGGGCCCCAGAAATCAGCCCCAGCATTTT	CSAHRGPRNQPQHF
TRBV3-1	TRBJ2-7	TRBD1	many	14	TGTGCCAGCAGCCCGACAGGGGGCTTCTACGAGCAGTACTTC	CASSPTGGFYEQYF
TRBV18	TRBJ2-2	TRBD1	few	16	TGTGCCAGCTCACCGAAAACAGGGGCGAACACCGGGGAGCTGTTTTTT	CASSPKTGANTGELFF
TRBV2	TRBJ2-1	NA	many	13	TGTGCCAGCAGGGAGATCGGTTACAATGAGCAGTTCTTC	CASREIGYNEQFF
TRBV29-1	TRBJ2-5	TRBD2	few	15	TGCAGCGTTGATACCGGGACTAGCGGTGAAGAGACCCAGTACTTC	CSVDTGTSGEETQYF
TRBV30	TRBJ2-2	NA	few	14	TGTGCCTGGAGGCCCGGAGGGGACACCGGGGAGCTGTTTTTT	CAWRPGGDTGELFF
TRBV6-1	TRBJ1-2	TRBD1	NA	15	TGTGCCAGCAGCCCACCTTCGACAGGGGACTATGGCTACACCTTC	CASSPPSTGDYGYTF
TRBV10-1	TRBJ1-1	NA	many	14	TGCGCCAGCAGTGAGGGGGGAAGGAACACTGAAGCTTTCTTT	CASSEGGRNTEAFF